What follows is one T cell receptor beta chain and its context. Its antigen is not identified. These data belong to a study of cytomegalovirus exposure and HLA in healthy donors. Libraries were prepared by immunoSEQ multiplex PCR; TCRdb keeps only in-frame clonotypes and omits some of them. The sample yields 100,000 or so clones, about 86% seen once. Study-level findings and limits: According to a later analysis, TCR clusters from the first cohort tended to co-occur in the roughly 110 validation repertoires. The authors confirmed in vitro that three CMV-associated chains were specific for CMV antigens.

V lost 6 bases and J lost 13; bases outside the gene matches: 12. This CDR3 comprises 13 residues. The germline V gene has CDR1 SGHNT and CDR2 YYREEE (reference sequence). Donors were drawn from the approximately 120-subject validation cohort, separate from the roughly 700-subject first cohort. The sequence was obtained from a woman aged 18-29 years in good health and CMV-seropositive. V and J are TRBV5-4 and TRBJ1-2, with 10 nucleotides matching TRBD1. Sequences were obtained from PBMCs. The CDR3 DNA sequence: TGTGCCAGCACCCAGACAGGGGGCCCAGGATCCACCTTC. This encodes CASTQTGGPGSTF.